These 29 T cell receptor beta chains were sequenced from one sample in a study of blood T cell repertoires in COVID-19. Sequencing used immunoSEQ multiplex PCR; TCRdb keeps in-frame clones, though not all of them. The sample includes over 100,000 clones, 75% to 85% of them seen just once. Sequencing input: peripheral blood. These receptors originate from an elderly woman with active or convalescent COVID-19.

In DNA, the CDR3 is TGTGCCAGCAGTCAAGGACAGTACAATGAGCAGTTCTTC. This sequence encodes CASSQGQYNEQFF. V is TRBV12-3 or TRBV12-4 and J is TRBJ2-1; possibly TRBD1 for D (6 bases). This CDR3 spans 13 amino acids. V was shortened by 5 bases and J by 4 bases, with 9 bases between the two germline ends.

The rearrangement uses TRBV7-3 and TRBJ1-6; TRBD1 matches 10 bases. This CDR3 spans 14 amino acids. V lost 5 bases, J lost 8 bases, and 3 bases stayed unmatched. Germline-derived CDR1 and CDR2 are SGHTA and FQGTGA. The CDR3 coding sequence is TGTGCCAGCAGCCAGACAGGGGGCGATTCACCCCTCCACTTT. Translated, it gives CASSQTGGDSPLHF.

This chain uses TRBV3-1 (or the pseudogene TRBV3-2) with TRBJ2-5; 10 bases line up with TRBD2. Germline V lookup: CDR1 LGHDT, CDR2 YNNKEL (reference sequence). After removal of 4 bases from V and 5 bases from J, the junction contained 1 base not matched to a gene. The CDR3 contains 13 residues. The CDR3 reads CASSRAGGETQYF. CDR3 in DNA: TGTGCCAGCAGCCGAGCGGGAGGGGAGACCCAGTACTTC.

In its sample, this clone was seen many times. V and J are TRBV28 and TRBJ2-1; D might be TRBD2 (5 bases). V was trimmed by 5 bases and J by 7 bases, leaving 18 bases between them. Germline values: CDR1 MDHEN, CDR2 SYDVKM. CDR3 length equals 15 residues. CDR3 in amino acids: CASSPEGFIRNEQFF. The DNA of the CDR3 is TGTGCCAGCAGTCCCGAGGGATTTATCCGAAATGAGCAGTTCTTC.

The gene calls are TRBV20-1 and TRBJ1-6; the D gene is possibly TRBD1 (6 bases). The CDR3 spans 16 residues. In germline, CDR1 is DFQATT, CDR2 SNEGSKA (reference sequence). Trimming left V 3 bases short and J 7 bases short, with 19 bases between. In DNA, the CDR3 is TGCAGTGCTAGTGCCGGGGACATATTATCAAATTCACCCCTCCACTTT. This encodes CSASAGDILSNSPLHF.

The chain carries TRBV3-1 (or the pseudogene TRBV3-2) and TRBJ2-7, with 9 bases identical to TRBD2. CDR3 size: 15 residues. Germline CDR1 and CDR2: LGHDT and YNNKEL (reference sequence). Trimming cost V 1 base and J 6 bases; bases outside gene matches: 7. The CDR3 DNA reads TGTGCCAGCAGCCAAGCTATAGCGGGAGATGGCGAGCAGTACTTC. Its translation: CASSQAIAGDGEQYF.

The chain couples TRBV15 to TRBJ1-5, with TRBD1 identical over 7 bases. The germline V gene has CDR1 LNHNV and CDR2 YYDKDF (reference sequence). This CDR3 contains 15 residues. The V and J ends lost 1 base and 7 bases, in that order; junction bases with no gene match: 7. The CDR3 region is CATSRATGDGQPQHF. DNA for the CDR3: TGTGCCACCAGCAGAGCTACAGGGGACGGGCAGCCCCAGCATTTT.

The chain combines TRBV6-6 with TRBJ2-4; possibly TRBD1 for D (5 bases). V was shortened by 2 bases and J by 8 bases, with 10 bases between the two germline ends. Per germline, CDR1 MNHNY and CDR2 SVGAGI (reference sequence). The length of the CDR3 is 13 residues. CDR3 loop: CASSYPVGDIQYF. CDR3 sequence (DNA): TGTGCCAGCAGTTACCCGGTAGGGGACATTCAGTACTTC.

The rearrangement joins TRBV18 to TRBJ1-1; 7 bases align to TRBD1. This CDR3 is 14 amino acids long. With 2 bases clipped from V and 7 bases from J, the junction kept 7 bases outside the gene matches. Germline V gene data show CDR1 as KGHSH and CDR2 as LQKENI. CDR3: CASSPSLTGIEAFF. DNA for the CDR3: TGTGCCAGCTCACCAAGTTTGACAGGGATTGAAGCTTTCTTT.

The CDR3 DNA follows: TGTGCCAGCAGCTTAGCGCGGTATGTGAATCAGCCCCAGCATTTT. It codes for CASSLARYVNQPQHF. The V call is TRBV7-9, the J call TRBJ1-5, with D hard to call. This CDR3 comprises 15 residues. The V end was cut by 0 bases, the J end by 4 bases, with 10 bases between. Germline V gene sequence: CDR1 SEHNR, CDR2 FQNEAQ (reference sequence).

This clone was seen only a few times. This chain connects TRBV25-1 to TRBJ1-4, with D possibly TRBD1 on 5 matching bases. V lost 3 bases to trimming and J lost 7 bases, with 12 bases between them. The CDR3 consists of 14 residues. Germline V gives CDR1 MGHDK, CDR2 SYGVNS. Here the CDR3 DNA reads TGTGCCAGCAGTGACTCTGGGGCCGGTGAAAAACTGTTTTTT. Translating it yields CASSDSGAGEKLFF.

V gene TRBV3-1 (or the pseudogene TRBV3-2) combines with J gene TRBJ2-7; D is perhaps TRBD2 (6 bases). Germline V gives CDR1 LGHDT, CDR2 YNNKEL (reference sequence). V was clipped by 3 bases and J by 0 bases, with 27 bases between them. The CDR3 has 20 amino acids. The CDR3 DNA is TGTGCCAGCAGCCACCCCGCAGAGGGAGGTTTGCTTCACAGCTCCTACGAGCAGTACTTC. The encoded protein is CASSHPAEGGLLHSSYEQYF.

Sample share makes this clone medium-sized. The gene calls are TRBV7-9 and TRBJ1-3; 7 bases match TRBD1. CDR1 and CDR2 (germline): SEHNR, FQNEAQ (reference sequence). The CDR3 consists of 14 residues. With V trimmed by 4 bases and J by 5 bases, 5 bases remained unmatched. The CDR3: CASSSGQRRNTIYF. The CDR3 nucleotides read TGTGCCAGCAGCTCGGGACAGCGTCGAAACACCATATATTTT.

This clone occurred a few times. This chain connects TRBV5-4 to TRBJ1-3; a possible D gene is TRBD1 (6 bases). The V end lost 4 bases, the J end lost 0 bases, and 14 bases lay between the germline ends. The CDR3 covers 16 residues. CDR1 SGHNT and CDR2 YYREEE come from the germline V gene (reference sequence). For the CDR3, the DNA is TGTGCCAGCAGCCCCTGGGACATCAGCTCTGGAAACACCATATATTTT. Its translation is CASSPWDISSGNTIYF.

In this sample, this clone turned up a few times. This chain joins TRBV5-5 and TRBJ1-2; 9 bases map to TRBD1. The germline gives CDR1 SGHKS, CDR2 YYEKEE (reference sequence). Trimming removed 3 bases from V and 7 bases from J; junction bases left unmatched: 4. The CDR3 loop spans 13 amino acids. CDR3: CASSSTGGLGYTF. The CDR3 nucleotides are TGTGCCAGCAGCTCCACAGGGGGCCTTGGCTACACCTTC.

This clone has only one observation. This chain uses TRBV9 with TRBJ2-7, with TRBD1 matching over 10 bases. CDR3 size: 18 residues. The germline gives CDR1 SGDLS, CDR2 YYNGEE. Unmatched junction bases numbered 11, after V lost 0 bases and J lost 2 bases. CDR3 region: CASSVGATGTGVPYEQYF. CDR3 coding DNA: TGTGCCAGCAGCGTAGGGGCTACCGGGACAGGGGTCCCCTACGAGCAGTACTTC.

This clone is a singleton in its sample. The chain has TRBV19 and TRBJ2-7; 8 bases line up with TRBD1. Trimming took 11 bases from V and 2 from J; bases not matched to a gene: 5. The germline CDR1 and CDR2 sequences are LNHDA and SQIVND (reference sequence). The CDR3 consists of 12 residues. The CDR3 spells CAAGTGPYEQYF. CDR3 in DNA: TGTGCCGCGGGGACAGGCCCCTACGAGCAGTACTTC. The full variable domain, in which reference TRBV19 and TRBJ2-7 provide the parts outside the CDR3, is DGGITQSPKYLFRKEGQNVTLSCEQNLNHDAMYWYRQDPGQGLRLIYYSQIVNDFQKGDIAEGYSVSREKKESFPLTVTSAQKNPTAFYLCAAGTGPYEQYFGPGTRLTVT.

This clone showed up just once. The chain combines TRBV24-1 with TRBJ2-7; possible D gene TRBD1, 5 bases. Trimming removed 4 bases at V and 1 base at J, with 10 bases between. Looked up from germline, CDR1 is KGHDR and CDR2 is SFDVKD. The CDR3 totals 14 residues. The CDR3 loop reads CATSDPDTSYEQYF. CDR3 sequence (DNA): TGTGCCACCAGTGACCCGGACACTTCCTACGAGCAGTACTTC.

The gene calls are TRBV7-6 and TRBJ1-1; 9 bases line up with TRBD1. The length of the CDR3 is 17 residues. Germline V gene sequence: CDR1 SGHVS, CDR2 FNYEAQ. The ends lost 1 base at V and 0 bases at J; junction bases unmatched: 6. CDR3 nucleotides: TGTGCCAGCAGCTTAGTCGGGACAGGGACCATGAACACTGAAGCTTTCTTT. Its translation: CASSLVGTGTMNTEAFF.

The V and J genes are TRBV28 and TRBJ1-2; D gene unclear. Trimming shortened V by 3 bases and J by 0 bases, and 11 bases separated the two germline ends. Germline V CDR1 and CDR2: MDHEN, SYDVKM. The CDR3 runs 15 residues. DNA for the CDR3: TGTGCCAGCAGTTTCTGGAGGTCGACTAACTATGGCTACACCTTC. It translates to CASSFWRSTNYGYTF.

This clone was seen only a few times. The chain combines TRBV5-5 with TRBJ2-7, with 14 bases aligning to TRBD2. CDR1 SGHKS and CDR2 YYEKEE come from the germline V gene (reference sequence). The V gene end was trimmed by 0 bases and the J gene end by 8 bases; junction bases not matched to a gene: 13. CDR3 size: 18 residues. The CDR3 region has the DNA TGTGCCAGCAGCTTGGGGGGAGGACTAGCGGGAGGCAATACGAAGCAGTACTTC. It yields the protein CASSLGGGLAGGNTKQYF. The variable domain in full, completed from reference TRBV5-5 and TRBJ2-7, reads DAGVTQSPTHLIKTRGQQVTLRCSPISGHKSVSWYQQVLGQGPQFIFQYYEKEERGRGNFPDRFSARQFPNYSSELNVNALLLGDSALYLCASSLGGGLAGGNTKQYFGPGTRLTVT.

This clone was detected a few times. The V and J genes are TRBV2 and TRBJ1-1; no clear D gene. Germline CDR1 and CDR2: SNHLY and FYNNEI. With 4 bases removed from V and 1 base from J, the gap between germline ends came to 10 bases. The CDR3 runs to 14 residues. CDR3 bases: TGTGCCAGCAGTGGACTTCGAGGGAACACTGAAGCTTTCTTT. Encoded protein: CASSGLRGNTEAFF. Based on the CDR3 plus reference TRBV2 and TRBJ1-1, the full variable domain is EPEVTQTPSHQVTQMGQEVILRCVPISNHLYFYWYRQILGQKVEFLVSFYNNEISEKSEIFDDQFSVERPDGSNFTLKIRSTKLEDSAMYFCASSGLRGNTEAFFGQGTRLTVV.

This chain links TRBV7-3 with TRBJ2-2; 11 bases fit TRBD2. CDR3 size: 15 residues. Per germline, CDR1 SGHTA and CDR2 FQGTGA. Trimming cost V 3 bases and J 7 bases; bases outside gene matches: 4. The CDR3 bases are TGTGCCAGCAGCTTTAGCGGGAGGGCCGGCGGGGAGCTGTTTTTT. Its translation is CASSFSGRAGGELFF.

The rearrangement joins TRBV6-1 to TRBJ2-7; 7 bases align to TRBD1. The CDR3 has 15 amino acids. The ends lost 2 bases at V and 3 bases at J; junction bases unmatched: 7. CDR1 is MNHNS and CDR2 is SASEGT in the germline V gene. The CDR3 is CASSESWTGFYEQYF. CDR3 nucleotides: TGTGCCAGCAGTGAATCCTGGACAGGCTTCTACGAGCAGTACTTC.

For the CDR3, the DNA is TGTGCCAGCAGAGACAGGGCCCGCTCCGGCGAGCAGTACTTC. It encodes CASRDRARSGEQYF. V and J are TRBV5-6 and TRBJ2-7; the match to TRBD1 covers 7 bases. This CDR3 is built from 14 residues. CDR1 is SGHDT, CDR2 YYEEEE, per germline. The V and J ends lost 5 bases and 6 bases, in that order; junction bases with no gene match: 11.

This CDR3 reads CARLGEGGEKLFF. The CDR3 DNA is TGTGCCCGACTGGGAGAGGGTGGGGAAAAACTGTTTTTT. V is TRBV30 and J is TRBJ1-4; no reliable D call. This CDR3 has 13 amino acids. CDR1 and CDR2 from the germline V gene are GTSNPN and SVGIG (reference sequence). V was pared by 8 bases and J by 8 bases, with 18 bases between.

In its sample, this clone was seen once. This chain uses TRBV10-3 with TRBJ2-1, with 16 bases fitting TRBD2. V was clipped by 6 bases and J by 2 bases; unmatched bases: 1. CDR3 length: 16 residues. Looked up from germline, CDR1 is ENHRY and CDR2 is SYGVKD. The CDR3 DNA follows: TGTGCCATCAGGGGGACTAGCGGGAGGGCCTACAATGAGCAGTTCTTC. Its protein is CAIRGTSGRAYNEQFF.

This chain uses TRBV18 with TRBJ1-6; tentatively, D is TRBD1 (5 bases). In germline, CDR1 is KGHSH, CDR2 LQKENI. Trimming removed 4 bases at V and 5 bases at J, with 15 bases between. The length of the CDR3 is 16 residues. The CDR3 here is CASSREMAGHNSPLHF. CDR3 in DNA: TGTGCCAGCTCACGAGAGATGGCGGGGCATAATTCACCCCTCCACTTT. The full variable domain, rest sourced from reference TRBV18 and TRBJ1-6, is NAGVMQNPRHLVRRRGQEARLRCSPMKGHSHVYWYRQLPEEGLKFMVYLQKENIIDESGMPKERFSAEFPKEGPSILRIQQVVRGDSAAYFCASSREMAGHNSPLHFGNGTRLTVT.

The genes are TRBV7-9 and TRBJ1-6; D remains unclear. The CDR3 sequence is 14 residues long. Trimming stripped 5 bases from V and 7 bases from J, with 12 bases between. Germline V gene data show CDR1 as SEHNR and CDR2 as FQNEAQ (reference sequence). CDR3 sequence: CASSPGDRNSPLHF. In nucleotides, the CDR3 is TGTGCCAGCAGCCCCGGGGATCGGAATTCACCCCTCCACTTT.